These 10 T cell receptor beta chains were sequenced from one sample in a study of glioma-infiltrating T cells. TCR alpha and beta CDR3 regions were amplified from RNA using iRepertoire nested multiplex PCR. A single record per CDR3 protein comes from TCRdb applying MiXCR to the multiplex PCR reads. The data hold tens of thousands of distinct CDR3 sequences, with roughly 39% observed a single time. The sequencing sample was made of glioma tissue, nonneoplastic brain tissue, or PBMCs (not recorded which). The receptor source for this set is a human donor with low-grade glioma or glioblastoma, undergoing nonglioma brain surgery, or in good health (not recorded which).

This clonotype was recorded only once. This may stem from a read error, because a much larger clone lies one nucleotide away. The rearrangement joins TRBV5-4 to TRBJ2-3; possibly TRBD2 for D (7 bases). The CDR3 is 16 amino acids. Germline lookup yields CDR1 SGHNT and CDR2 YYREEE (reference sequence). The V end lost 3 bases, the J end lost 0 bases, and 14 bases lay between the germline ends. The CDR3 sequence is CASSSGGRTSTDTQYF. The CDR3 coding sequence is TGTGCCAGCAGCTCGGGGGGCCGGACAAGCACAGATACGCAGTATTTT.

This clonotype was found many times. The rearrangement joins TRBV5-4 to TRBJ2-3, with a weak D call TRBD2 (7 bases). The germline CDR1 and CDR2 sequences are SGHNT and YYREEE (reference sequence). The CDR3 totals 13 residues. The ends were cut back, 7 bases at V and 4 bases at J, with 13 bases in the middle. Here the CDR3 reads CASRGGGADTQYF. The DNA for the CDR3 is TGTGCCAGCCGAGGGGGGGGGGCAGATACGCAGTATTTT. The full variable domain, in which reference TRBV5-4 and TRBJ2-3 provide the parts outside the CDR3, is ETGVTQSPTHLIKTRGQQVTLRCSSQSGHNTVSWYQQALGQGPQFIFQYYREEENGRGNFPPRFSGLQFPNYSSELNVNALELDDSALYLCASRGGGADTQYFGPGTRLTVL.

In the case of this clonotype: A much bigger clone sits one base away, suggesting this may be a read error. The chain recombines TRBV5-1 with TRBJ1-1; perhaps TRBD1 as D (5 bases). The CDR3 is 14 residues long. In germline, CDR1 is SGHRS, CDR2 YFSETQ. The CDR3 spells CSSSPPGTSTEAFF. For the CDR3, the DNA is TGCTCCAGCAGCCCTCCAGGGACCTCCACTGAAGCTTTCTTT.

This clonotype was detected many times. The chain couples TRBV6-1 to TRBJ2-6; TRBD2 agrees at 9 bases. The V gene end was trimmed by 10 bases and the J gene end by 4 bases; junction bases not matched to a gene: 11. From germline, CDR1 is MNHNS and CDR2 SASEGT. This CDR3 contains 16 residues. The CDR3, as DNA: TGTGCCACGAACGCGGGGGGGTCGGTAGGGGCCAACGTCCTGACTTTC. Translation: CATNAGGSVGANVLTF.

J is TRBJ1-1 and V is TRBV28, with unresolved D. Germline CDR1 MDHEN, CDR2 SYDVKM. The CDR3 length is 12 residues. CDR3 region: CVNSLRNTEAFF. The CDR3 DNA follows: TGTGTCAACAGTTTAAGGAACACTGAAGCTTTCTTT. Together with reference TRBV28 and TRBJ1-1, the CDR3 gives the full variable domain: DVKVTQSSRYLVKRTGEKVFLECVQDMDHENMFWYRQDPGLGLRLIYFSYDVKMKEKGDIPEGYSVSREKKERFSLILESASTNQTSMYLCVNSLRNTEAFFGQGTRLTVV.

As for this clonotype: At one of its ends the junction is not consistent with the germline gene, which may arise from a read error. J is TRBJ1-6 and V is TRBV7-9; no clear D. There are 11 residues in the CDR3. Germline V gene lookup returns CDR1 SEHNR and CDR2 FQNEAQ (reference sequence). CDR3 in DNA: TGTGCCAGCCGCCGGGATTCACCCATCCACTTT. Translated, it gives CASRRDSPIHF.

This clonotype was seen at least ten times. This chain joins TRBV7-3 and TRBJ2-5; D remains unclear. Trimming shortened V by 1 base and J by 5 bases, and 8 bases separated the two germline ends. The germline V gene has CDR1 SGHTA and CDR2 FQGTGA. The CDR3 totals 13 residues. In DNA form, the CDR3 reads TGTGCCAGCAGCTTAAGCATTTCGGAGACCCAGTACTTC. As protein: CASSLSISETQYF.

This clonotype was counted a single time. This is likely a read error, given that the CDR3 carries no conserved phenylalanine or tryptophan at its end. The chain has TRBV6-1 and TRBJ1-5, with D tentatively TRBD2 (6 bases). The end of the DNA aligns better with TRBJ2-3, so the J call may be wrong. Germline assignment: CDR1 MNHNS and CDR2 SASEGT. The CDR3 has 19 residues. The CDR3 nucleotides read TGTGCCAGCAGTGCAACCCGTTTCACTGGGGGAGGTGGCAATCAGCCCCAGTATTAT. It specifies CASSATRFTGGGGNQPQYY.

As regards this clonotype: This may be a read error: a much more frequent sequence differs by one nucleotide. This chain links TRBV19 with TRBJ2-2; TRBD2 aligns across 9 bases. Germline trimming cut 4 bases from V and 7 bases from J; bases unmatched to any gene: 4. CDR1 and CDR2 (germline): LNHDA, SQIVND (reference sequence). The length of the CDR3 is 14 residues. In DNA, the CDR3 is TGTGCCAGTAGTAGCGGGAGGGAGAACGGGGAGCTGTTTTTT. Translating gives CASSSGRENGELFF.

As regards this clonotype: A much larger clone sits a single nucleotide away, making a read error possible. V and J are TRBV4-1 and TRBJ2-5; TRBD2 matches at 10 bases. CDR3 length: 17 amino acids. Germline V gene sequence: CDR1 MGHRA, CDR2 YSYEKL. The CDR3 is CSSSQGRTSGSQETQYF. The CDR3 nucleotides read TGCTCCAGCAGCCAAGGCCGGACTAGCGGCTCACAAGAGACCCAGTACTTC.